These 8 T cell receptor beta chains came from one sample sequenced in a study of blood T cells in healthy people across ages. Then a second PCR, running about 6 to 11 cycles, was carried out with a sample-barcoded 5' primer and a J-beta primer mix. One entry per CDR3 protein, called by TCRdb with MiXCR from the 5' RACE reads. The sample lists 250,000 to 300,000 distinct CDR3 sequences, around 29% occurring once. Sequenced material: blood. These receptors came from a woman aged 70-85 years in good health.

The table lists this clonotype with many counts. The rearrangement links TRBV5-6 to TRBJ2-3; TRBD1 agrees at 7 bases. This CDR3 spans 14 amino acids. Unmatched junction bases numbered 3, after V lost 4 bases and J lost 1 base. The germline gives CDR1 SGHDT, CDR2 YYEEEE. The CDR3 nucleotides are TGTGCCAGCAGCCCAACAGGGGGCACAGATACGCAGTATTTT. It encodes CASSPTGGTDTQYF.

The V and J genes are TRBV29-1 and TRBJ2-1, with a tentative D call TRBD1 (5 bases). Matching the DNA end better, TRBJ2-7 makes the J call doubtful. CDR1 and CDR2 (germline): SQVTM, ANQGSEA. The CDR3 loop spans 13 amino acids. CDR3: CSVELDTTYEQYF. DNA of the CDR3: TGCAGCGTTGAATTGGACACAACCTACGAGCAGTACTTC.

This clonotype was counted a few times. The gene calls are TRBV3-1 and TRBJ2-5; no definite D call. V gave up 3 bases and J gave up 4 bases, with 12 bases separating them. Germline V gene sequence: CDR1 LGHDT, CDR2 YNNKEL (reference sequence). The length of the CDR3 is 14 residues. CDR3 in DNA: TGTGCCAGCAGCCATCTGGGTTCATCAGAGACCCAGTACTTC. Translation: CASSHLGSSETQYF.

The J gene is TRBJ2-5, the V gene TRBV9; 9 nucleotides align to TRBD2. The better agreement between TRBJ2-1 and the DNA end casts doubt on the J call. The length of the CDR3 is 16 residues. Germline CDR1 and CDR2: SGDLS and YYNGEE. CDR3 region: CASSVVAAGGWNEQFF. The CDR3 nucleotides are TGTGCCAGCAGCGTAGTGGCAGCGGGAGGTTGGAATGAGCAGTTCTTC.

This clonotype has just a few counts. The rearrangement joins TRBV29-1 to TRBJ2-7, with 8 bases that match TRBD2. Trimming cost V 4 bases and J 4 bases; bases outside gene matches: 6. This CDR3 has 13 amino acids. Looked up from germline, CDR1 is SQVTM and CDR2 is ANQGSEA. The CDR3 coding sequence is TGCAGCGTTGCCCTGAGCGGGAGTTACGAGCAGTACTTC. This sequence encodes CSVALSGSYEQYF.

The genes are TRBV20-1 and TRBJ2-5; D perhaps matches TRBD2 (6 bases). V was trimmed by 0 bases and J by 0 bases, leaving 14 bases between them. The V gene's germline CDR1 is DFQATT and CDR2 SNEGSKA (reference sequence). This CDR3 is built from 16 residues. The CDR3 region has the DNA TGCAGTGCTAGAGATACGCGCGGGGATTACCAAGAGACCCAGTACTTC. It is translated as CSARDTRGDYQETQYF.

The genes are TRBV11-3 and TRBJ1-2; 8 positions match TRBD1. V lost 5 bases, J lost 4 bases, and 3 bases stayed unmatched. The CDR3 spans 13 residues. CDR1 and CDR2 (germline): SGHNT, YENEEA. CDR3 coding DNA: TGTGCCAGCAGCACCGGGACAGGCTATGGCTACACCTTC. As protein: CASSTGTGYGYTF.

This clonotype was seen a few times. The J gene is TRBJ2-7, the V gene TRBV6-2 or TRBV6-3, with D tentatively TRBD2 (5 bases). Germline lookup yields CDR1 MNHEY and CDR2 SVGEGT. This CDR3 contains 15 residues. Between the trimmed V and J ends, which lost 10 bases and 2 bases, there was a span of 21 bases. CDR3 sequence reads: CATKPSGTATYEQYF. CDR3 bases: TGTGCCACCAAGCCAAGCGGCACCGCAACCTACGAGCAGTACTTC.